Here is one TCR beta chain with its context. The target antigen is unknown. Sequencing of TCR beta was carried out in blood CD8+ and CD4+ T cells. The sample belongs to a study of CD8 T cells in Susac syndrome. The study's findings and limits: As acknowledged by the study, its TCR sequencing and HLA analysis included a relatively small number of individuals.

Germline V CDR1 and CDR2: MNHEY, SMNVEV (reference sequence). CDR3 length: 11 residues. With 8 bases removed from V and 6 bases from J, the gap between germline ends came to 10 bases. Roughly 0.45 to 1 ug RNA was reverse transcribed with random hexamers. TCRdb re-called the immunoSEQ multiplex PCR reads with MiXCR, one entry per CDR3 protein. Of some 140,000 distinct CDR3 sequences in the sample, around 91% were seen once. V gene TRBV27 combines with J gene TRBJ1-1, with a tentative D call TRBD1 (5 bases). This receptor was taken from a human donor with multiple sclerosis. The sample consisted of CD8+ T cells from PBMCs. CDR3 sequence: CASATTAEAFF. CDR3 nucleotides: TGTGCCAGCGCAACGACAGCTGAAGCTTTCTTT.